Below are 19 T cell receptor beta chains sequenced from a single sample in a study of cytomegalovirus exposure and HLA in healthy donors. TCRdb's copy holds only in-frame clones and misses some; the assay was immunoSEQ multiplex PCR. The sample carries a few hundred thousand clones, 80% to 90% recorded once. Sequencing was done on a sample of PBMCs. Receptors originate from a woman younger than 35 in good health and CMV-seronegative.

The chain joins TRBV2 to TRBJ1-5; 10 nucleotides agree with TRBD1. This CDR3 is built from 13 residues. Unmatched junction bases numbered 3, after V lost 7 bases and J lost 6 bases. In germline, CDR1 is SNHLY, CDR2 FYNNEI. The CDR3: CASTDRGVQPQHF. CDR3 in DNA: TGTGCCAGCACGGACAGGGGGGTTCAGCCCCAGCATTTT.

As regards this clone: This specimen includes other DNA sequences encoding the same CDR3. The chain employs TRBV14 and TRBJ1-2; D is ambiguous. Per the germline V gene, CDR1 is SGHDN and CDR2 is FVKESK. The CDR3 totals 14 residues. With 0 bases removed from V and 2 bases from J, the gap between germline ends came to 7 bases. The CDR3 here is CASSQDNGNYGYTF. The CDR3 DNA follows: TGTGCCAGCAGCCAAGACAACGGGAACTATGGCTACACCTTC.

This sequence joins TRBV5-4 and TRBJ2-7, with 13 positions matching TRBD2. CDR3 length: 15 residues. V lost 4 bases and J lost 2; bases outside the gene matches: 3. Germline V gene sequence: CDR1 SGHNT, CDR2 YYREEE (reference sequence). The CDR3, as DNA: TGTGCCAGCAGCACTAGCGGGGGGGCTACCTACGAGCAGTACTTC. This translates into CASSTSGGATYEQYF.

The J gene is TRBJ1-4, the V gene TRBV30, with D unresolved. Germline lookup yields CDR1 GTSNPN and CDR2 SVGIG (reference sequence). The length of the CDR3 is 11 residues. V was shortened by 6 bases and J by 3 bases, with 5 bases between the two germline ends. In DNA, the CDR3 is TGTGCCTGTAACTCTAATGAAAAACTGTTTTTT. Translation gives CACNSNEKLFF.

The chain recombines TRBV2 with TRBJ2-6, with 7 bases that match TRBD2. CDR1 and CDR2 (germline): SNHLY, FYNNEI. CDR3 length: 15 residues. Germline trimming cut 5 bases from V and 2 bases from J; bases unmatched to any gene: 3. Here the CDR3 DNA reads TGTGCCAGCAGTCCGGGGGGAACTGGGGCCAACGTCCTGACTTTC. Translating it yields CASSPGGTGANVLTF.

J is TRBJ2-2 and V is TRBV5-4; TRBD2 might be the D (6 bases). CDR3 length: 13 amino acids. The germline V gene has CDR1 SGHNT and CDR2 YYREEE (reference sequence). The V gene lost 0 bases and the J gene lost 7 bases, with 7 bases spanning the gap. CDR3 sequence: CASSLVTSGELFF. The DNA for the CDR3 is TGTGCCAGCAGCTTGGTGACTAGCGGGGAGCTGTTTTTT.

This chain links TRBV6-7 with TRBJ2-6, with D possibly TRBD2 on 6 matching bases. TRBV6-7 is annotated as an ORF whose role is uncertain. The CDR3 is made up of 18 amino acids. The V and J ends lost 7 bases and 1 base respectively, with 20 bases between them. This CDR3 is CASIHPLGGGSGANVLTF. Written as DNA, the CDR3 is TGTGCCAGCATCCACCCCCTGGGGGGAGGATCTGGGGCCAACGTCCTGACTTTC.

The CDR3 DNA is TGTGCCTGGGAGCGGGAGGCCTACGAGCAGTACTTC. It encodes CAWEREAYEQYF. V and J are TRBV30 and TRBJ2-7; the match to TRBD2 covers 9 bases. CDR3 length equals 12 residues. Germline CDR1 and CDR2: GTSNPN and SVGIG (reference sequence). The trim removed 5 bases at V and 2 bases at J, leaving 1 base unmatched.

This chain connects TRBV11-2 to TRBJ1-2; 10 nucleotides agree with TRBD1. The germline V gene has CDR1 SGHAT and CDR2 FQNNGV. This CDR3 spans 14 amino acids. Germline trimming cut 5 bases from V and 6 bases from J; bases unmatched to any gene: 6. CDR3 sequence reads: CASSRQGAQNGYTF. In DNA, the CDR3 is TGTGCCAGCAGCCGACAGGGGGCGCAGAATGGCTACACCTTC.

Only a few counts were recorded for this clone. V usage is TRBV30 and J usage is TRBJ1-4, with 7 bases matching TRBD1. V lost 3 bases to trimming and J lost 3 bases; unmatched junction nucleotides: 7. The CDR3 contains 15 residues. Germline CDR1 reads GTSNPN; CDR2 reads SVGIG (reference sequence). The CDR3 reads CAWRRGTVPNEKLFF. In DNA form, the CDR3 reads TGTGCCTGGAGGAGGGGGACAGTTCCTAATGAAAAACTGTTTTTT.

The chain couples TRBV2 to TRBJ1-1; a possible D gene is TRBD1 (5 bases). Germline-derived CDR1 and CDR2 are SNHLY and FYNNEI. The CDR3 spans 19 residues. V dropped 7 bases and J dropped 4 bases, with 31 bases sitting between them. DNA for the CDR3: TGTGCCAGCACCGACAGACCCCACCTCCAGGGTGCCCTGGGCACTGAAGCTTTCTTT. This translates into CASTDRPHLQGALGTEAFF.

The J gene is TRBJ2-3, the V gene TRBV7-2, with 12 bases identical to TRBD2. Germline-derived CDR1 and CDR2 are SGHTA and FQGNSA. This CDR3 region has 17 residues. Trimming took 1 base from V and 0 from J; bases not matched to a gene: 2. The CDR3: CASSLGTSGASTDTQYF. In nucleotides, the CDR3 is TGTGCCAGCAGCTTAGGGACTAGCGGGGCTAGCACAGATACGCAGTATTTT.

The V gene is TRBV9, the J gene TRBJ2-1; TRBD1 matches at 8 bases. The CDR3 runs to 14 residues. The germline V gene encodes CDR1 SGDLS and CDR2 YYNGEE. After removal of 3 bases from V and 6 bases from J, the junction contained 5 bases not matched to a gene. The CDR3 loop is CASSASGQGNEQFF. Written as DNA, the CDR3 is TGTGCCAGCAGCGCCTCCGGACAGGGCAATGAGCAGTTCTTC.

V and J are TRBV2 and TRBJ1-3; D ambiguous. Trimming cost V 2 bases and J 8 bases, with 16 bases left between them. Germline V gene sequence: CDR1 SNHLY, CDR2 FYNNEI. The CDR3 has 15 amino acids. The DNA of the CDR3 is TGTGCCAGCAGTGAATATATAACATCGGGAGACACCATATATTTT. This codes for CASSEYITSGDTIYF. Looking up the rest from reference TRBV2 and TRBJ1-3 gives the full variable domain: EPEVTQTPSHQVTQMGQEVILRCVPISNHLYFYWYRQILGQKVEFLVSFYNNEISEKSEIFDDQFSVERPDGSNFTLKIRSTKLEDSAMYFCASSEYITSGDTIYFGEGSWLTVV.

The chain recombines TRBV9 with TRBJ2-2, with 14 bases aligning to TRBD2. Germline V CDR1 and CDR2: SGDLS, YYNGEE. V was clipped by 4 bases and J by 2 bases; unmatched bases: 7. The CDR3 extends over 18 amino acids. DNA of the CDR3: TGTGCCAGCAGCATCCGGACTAGCGGGGGGCTAAACACCGGGGAGCTGTTTTTT. Its translation: CASSIRTSGGLNTGELFF. The full variable domain, with the rest looked up from reference TRBV9 and TRBJ2-2, is DSGVTQTPKHLITATGQRVTLRCSPRSGDLSVYWYQQSLDQGLQFLIQYYNGEERAKGNILERFSAQQFPDLHSELNLSSLELGDSALYFCASSIRTSGGLNTGELFFGEGSRLTVL.

CDR3 nucleotide sequence: TGCGCCAGCAGCCGTCCGGGGGAGACCCAGTACTTC. This encodes CASSRPGETQYF. This sequence joins TRBV5-1 and TRBJ2-5, with D tentatively TRBD2 (5 bases). Per the germline V gene, CDR1 is SGHRS and CDR2 is YFSETQ. The V gene lost 4 bases and the J gene lost 5 bases, with 9 bases spanning the gap. This CDR3 is built from 12 residues.

J is TRBJ1-5 and V is TRBV7-2; TRBD1 aligns across 7 bases. The CDR3 has 15 amino acids. The V gene's germline CDR1 is SGHTA and CDR2 FQGNSA. Trimming took 1 base from V and 1 from J; bases not matched to a gene: 1. The CDR3 sequence: CASSLEQGSNQPQHF. For the CDR3, the DNA is TGTGCCAGCAGCTTAGAACAGGGGAGCAATCAGCCCCAGCATTTT.

The table lists this clone with a few counts. The chain is built from TRBV7-9 and TRBJ2-7, with 10 bases identical to TRBD1. Per the germline V gene, CDR1 is SEHNR and CDR2 is FQNEAQ (reference sequence). V shed 5 bases and J 6 bases; nucleotides not matched to a gene: 7. The CDR3 is made up of 14 amino acids. The CDR3 spells CASSPRQGAREQYF. CDR3 bases: TGTGCCAGCAGCCCTCGACAGGGGGCTCGCGAGCAGTACTTC.

The sample holds one count of this clone. The CDR3 region has the DNA TGTGCCAGCAGTTACGAGGGCACCGGGGAGCTGTTTTTT. Translating gives CASSYEGTGELFF. The rearrangement links TRBV6-5 to TRBJ2-2, with TRBD2 as a possible D gene (5 bases). With 2 bases removed from V and 4 bases from J, the gap between germline ends came to 5 bases. The CDR3 has 13 residues. Germline V CDR1 and CDR2: MNHEY, SVGAGI.